This TCR beta chain was identified during a study of identical twins. Broader study findings: There were fewer insertions in abundant cord blood beta clonotypes, but memory repertoires showed no such pattern.

A single record per CDR3 protein comes from TCRdb applying MiXCR to the 5' RACE reads. The sample has some 760,000 distinct CDR3 sequences, 18% seen once. About this clonotype: As yet, its antigen is unknown.

The germline V gene encodes CDR1 SQVTM and CDR2 ANQGSEA. V lost 6 bases to trimming and J lost 4 bases, with 12 bases between them. This CDR3 comprises 13 residues. The data also belong to a second study, concerning T cells expressing NK-cell markers. As reported in that work: NKG2C+ dominant clonotype frequencies in several donors were about 1.0-8% of CD8+ T cells. The CD3+CD56-NKG2C+ fraction was also led by these clonotypes in a few donors.

This sequence joins TRBV29-1 and TRBJ2-2, with D perhaps TRBD1 (6 bases). Material: PBMCs. This receptor was taken from a woman between 18 and 29 years old in good health. DNA for the CDR3: TGCAGCGTCCCCAGGGGCCCCACCGGGGAGCTGTTTTTT. Translating gives CSVPRGPTGELFF.